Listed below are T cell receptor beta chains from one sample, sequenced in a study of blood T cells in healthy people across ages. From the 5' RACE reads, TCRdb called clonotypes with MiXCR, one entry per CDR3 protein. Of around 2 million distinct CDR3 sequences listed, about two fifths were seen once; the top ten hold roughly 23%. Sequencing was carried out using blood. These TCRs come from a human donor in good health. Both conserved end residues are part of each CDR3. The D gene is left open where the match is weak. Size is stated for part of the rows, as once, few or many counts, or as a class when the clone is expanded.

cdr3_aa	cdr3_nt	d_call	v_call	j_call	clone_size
CVSSQYKVRPTYEQYF	TGCGTCAGCAGTCAATATAAGGTCAGACCCACCTACGAGCAGTACTTC	.	TRBV23-1	TRBJ2-7	.
CASSLLEDPGNTIYF	TGCGCCAGCAGTCTCTTAGAGGACCCTGGAAACACCATATATTTT	.	TRBV5-1	TRBJ1-3	.
CASSPRSGVSGYTF	TGTGCCAGTAGTCCACGTTCGGGGGTGAGTGGCTACACCTTC	.	TRBV19	TRBJ1-2	.
CASRRTGNEQFF	TGTGCCAGCAGGCGAACAGGGAATGAGCAGTTCTTC	.	TRBV13	TRBJ2-1	.
CASSPTGGGQSQHF	TGTGCCAGCAGCCCAACCGGGGGGGGTCAGTCCCAGCATTTT	.	TRBV9	TRBJ1-5	.
CASRPIRDFYNEQCF	TGTGCCAGCAGGCCCATCCGGGACTTCTACAATGAGCAGTGCTTC	.	TRBV2	TRBJ2-1	.
CATSHETVEGEKLFF	TGTGCCACCAGCCATGAGACGGTAGAAGGTGAAAAACTGTTTTTT	.	TRBV15	TRBJ1-4	few
CASRYGQALRNEKLFF	TGTGCCAGCAGATATGGACAGGCGCTCCGAAATGAAAAACTGTTTTTT	TRBD1	TRBV6-2/TRBV6-3	TRBJ1-4	.
CASSTQLAVEQYF	TGTGCCAGCAGTACCCAACTAGCTGTCGAGCAGTACTTC	.	TRBV28	TRBJ2-7	.
CAASSRTGHAEAFF	TGTGCCGCCTCTTCCAGGACAGGGCACGCAGAAGCTTTCTTT	TRBD1	TRBV25-1	TRBJ1-1	.
CSAEETVSHEQFF	TGCAGCGCTGAAGAAACAGTTAGCCATGAGCAGTTCTTC	.	TRBV29-1	TRBJ2-1	few
CASTIGGHTEAFF	TGTGCCAGCACCATAGGGGGTCACACTGAAGCTTTCTTT	.	TRBV12-3/TRBV12-4	TRBJ1-1	few
CASNSGAEERPQHF	TGTGCCAGCAACTCCGGGGCAGAGGAGCGGCCCCAGCATTTT	.	TRBV7-9	TRBJ1-5	.
CASSQDPSVSAEAFF	TGTGCCAGCAGCCAAGACCCCTCGGTGTCGGCTGAAGCTTTCTTT	.	TRBV3-1	TRBJ1-1	.
CASRLIGDAMSTEAFF	TGTGCCAGCAGATTGATAGGGGACGCAATGAGCACTGAAGCTTTCTTT	.	TRBV7-2	TRBJ1-1	.
CASSQDTAGPPYEQYF	TGCGCCAGCAGCCAAGATACGGCGGGGCCCCCATACGAGCAGTACTTC	.	TRBV4-3	TRBJ2-7	.
CSAREGQSEQYF	TGCAGTGCTAGAGAGGGACAGTCCGAGCAGTACTTC	TRBD1	TRBV20-1	TRBJ2-7	.
CATSDPGAGSETQYF	TGTGCCACCAGTGACCCCGGGGCCGGGAGTGAGACCCAGTACTTC	.	TRBV24-1	TRBJ2-5	.
CASSFPGISYNEQFF	TGCGCCAGCAGCTTTCCAGGTATCTCCTACAATGAGCAGTTCTTC	.	TRBV5-1	TRBJ2-1	few
CATSRVGIEQFF	TGTGCCACCAGCCGAGTTGGGATTGAGCAGTTCTTC	.	TRBV15	TRBJ2-1	.
CASSPQTSGADTQYF	TGCGCCAGCAGCCCTCAGACTAGCGGGGCAGATACGCAGTATTTT	TRBD2	TRBV5-1	TRBJ2-3	many
CASSLRGTSTDTRYF	TGTGCCAGCAGCTTAAGGGGGACAAGCACAGATACGCGGTATTTT	.	TRBV7-9	TRBJ2-3	.
CASSFRTGQETQYF	TGTGCCAGCAGCTTTAGGACAGGACAAGAGACCCAGTACTTC	TRBD1	TRBV7-2	TRBJ2-5	many
CASSFQVPHEKLFF	TGTGCCAGCAGCTTCCAGGTCCCCCATGAAAAACTGTTTTTT	.	TRBV11-2	TRBJ1-4	.
CASNTLGRGGTDTQYF	TGTGCCAGCAACACCTTGGGCAGGGGCGGCACAGATACGCAGTATTTT	.	TRBV12-3/TRBV12-4	TRBJ2-3	.
CASSQGPPGLAANEQFF	TGTGCCAGCAGCCAAGGACCTCCGGGACTAGCTGCAAATGAGCAGTTCTTC	TRBD2	TRBV4-2	TRBJ2-1	few
CSASLLALSTDTQYF	TGCAGTGCTAGTCTCCTCGCGTTGAGCACAGATACGCAGTATTTT	.	TRBV20-1	TRBJ2-3	few
CASSLGQGAPGANVLTF	TGTGCCAGTAGTCTCGGACAGGGGGCGCCAGGGGCCAACGTCCTGACTTTC	TRBD1	TRBV19	TRBJ2-6	few
CSVSGRGLLYEQYF	TGCAGCGTCTCGGGGCGGGGGCTCCTCTACGAGCAGTACTTC	.	TRBV29-1	TRBJ2-7	few
CASSYERQNTEAFF	TGTGCCAGCAGTTACGAGAGGCAGAACACTGAAGCTTTCTTT	.	TRBV6-6	TRBJ1-1	few
CSAQVTGIEQYF	TGCAGTGCTCAAGTCACAGGGATCGAGCAGTACTTC	.	TRBV20-1	TRBJ2-7	.
CASSPQGKIRYGYTF	TGCGCCAGCAGCCCACAGGGGAAGATTCGATATGGCTACACCTTC	TRBD1	TRBV4-1	TRBJ1-2	few
CASSQGLSGGAIDTQYF	TGTGCCAGCAGCCAAGGGCTTAGCGGGGGGGCAATAGATACGCAGTATTTT	TRBD2	TRBV4-2	TRBJ2-3	few
CSVGTSINEQYF	TGCAGCGTTGGGACTAGTATCAACGAGCAGTACTTC	TRBD2	TRBV29-1	TRBJ2-7	.
CASSRYQGDYGYTF	TGTGCCAGCAGCCGTTACCAGGGGGACTATGGCTACACCTTC	TRBD1	TRBV6-5	TRBJ1-2	.
CASRSVSPPPRQYF	TGTGCCAGCAGGAGCGTCTCCCCTCCTCCGAGGCAGTATTTT	.	TRBV4-2	TRBJ2-3	.
CACRYPLRGYANTGELFF	TGTGCCTGCCGATACCCCTTGCGGGGATACGCGAACACCGGGGAGCTGTTTTTT	.	TRBV30	TRBJ2-2	.
CASSQKLSATNEKLFF	TGTGCCAGCAGCCAAAAGCTTAGTGCAACTAATGAAAAACTGTTTTTT	.	TRBV3-1	TRBJ1-4	.
CSASLTGFSNQPQHF	TGCAGTGCTAGCCTAACCGGATTTAGCAATCAGCCCCAGCATTTT	.	TRBV20-1	TRBJ1-5	.
CASSPDDAVPNTEAFF	TGTGCCAGCAGCCCGGATGATGCAGTACCTAACACTGAAGCTTTCTTT	.	TRBV7-9	TRBJ1-1	many
CASSFGRPGNNQPQHF	TGTGCCAGCAGTTTTGGAAGACCAGGGAACAATCAGCCCCAGCATTTT	.	TRBV12-3/TRBV12-4	TRBJ1-5	few
CASSFDRGPETQYF	TGTGCCAGCAGTTTTGACAGGGGGCCAGAGACCCAGTACTTC	TRBD1	TRBV28	TRBJ2-5	.
CASSQERSGRSSPLHF	TGCGCCAGCAGCCAAGAGCGTTCGGGGAGGTCTTCACCCCTCCACTTT	.	TRBV4-3	TRBJ1-6	.
CSAHRLTSNQPQHF	TGCAGTGCCCACCGACTTACTAGCAATCAGCCCCAGCATTTT	.	TRBV20-1	TRBJ1-5	.
CSVRTTGDYEQYF	TGCAGCGTTAGGACCACAGGGGACTACGAGCAGTACTTC	TRBD1	TRBV29-1	TRBJ2-7	many
CASSFSLAGISYNEQFF	TGCGCCAGCAGCTTTAGTCTAGCGGGGATCTCCTACAATGAGCAGTTCTTC	TRBD2	TRBV5-1	TRBJ2-1	.
CASRTYRDRYSYEQYF	TGTGCCAGCAGGACTTACCGGGACAGGTACTCCTACGAGCAGTACTTC	TRBD1	TRBV28	TRBJ2-7	few
CASSLSEHQPQHF	TGTGCCAGCAGCTTAAGTGAGCATCAGCCCCAGCATTTT	.	TRBV11-2	TRBJ1-5	.
CASSPIRTSGPSTQYF	TGTGCCAGCAGCCCCATAAGGACTAGCGGGCCCTCTACGCAGTATTTT	TRBD2	TRBV7-2	TRBJ2-3	few
CASSLVGGTAYGYTF	TGTGCCAGCAGCTTAGTAGGAGGGACAGCGTATGGCTACACCTTC	TRBD1	TRBV7-2	TRBJ1-2	.
CASSYSVFQAAYEQYF	TGTGCCAGCAGTTACTCGGTATTCCAGGCGGCGTACGAGCAGTACTTC	.	TRBV6-2/TRBV6-3	TRBJ2-7	few
CASRIEGRYTEAFF	TGCGCCAGCAGGATTGAGGGGAGGTACACTGAAGCTTTCTTT	.	TRBV5-1	TRBJ1-1	.
CSARDPRSSNQPQHF	TGCAGTGCTAGAGATCCGCGCAGCTCTAATCAGCCCCAGCATTTT	.	TRBV20-1	TRBJ1-5	many